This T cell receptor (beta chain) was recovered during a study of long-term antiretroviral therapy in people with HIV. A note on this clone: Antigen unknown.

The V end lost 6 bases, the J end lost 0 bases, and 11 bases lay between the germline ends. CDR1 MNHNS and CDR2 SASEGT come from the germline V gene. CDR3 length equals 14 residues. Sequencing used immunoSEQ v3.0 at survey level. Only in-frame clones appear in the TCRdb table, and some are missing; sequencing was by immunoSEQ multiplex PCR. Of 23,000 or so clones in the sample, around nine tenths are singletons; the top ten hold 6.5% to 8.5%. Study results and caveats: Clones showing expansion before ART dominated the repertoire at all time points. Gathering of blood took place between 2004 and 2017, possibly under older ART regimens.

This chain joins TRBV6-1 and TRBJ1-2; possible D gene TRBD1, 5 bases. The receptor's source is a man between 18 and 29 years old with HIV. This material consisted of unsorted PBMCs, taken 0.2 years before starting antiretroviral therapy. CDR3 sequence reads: CASRDSPANYGYTF. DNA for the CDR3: TGTGCCAGCAGAGACAGCCCAGCTAACTATGGCTACACCTTC.